These T cell receptor beta chains were read from a single sample in a study of blood T cell repertoires in COVID-19. TCRdb's table, derived via immunoSEQ multiplex PCR, lists solely in-frame clones and lacks some. The sample lists about 260,000 clones, approximately 83% occurring once. Sequencing was carried out using peripheral blood. The source of these receptors is a woman aged 50 to 60 who had recovered from COVID-19. The conserved cysteine and the conserved F or W are not part of the CDR3 here. The D gene is left open where the match is weak. Clone size appears in some rows only: once, few, many, or a class for an expanded clone.

CDR3aa: ASSPTGVRYGYT; d_gene: TRBD1; abundance: once; v_gene: TRBV25-1; j_gene: TRBJ1-2
CDR3aa: ASSQDTRLAGAYEQY; d_gene: TRBD2; abundance: NA; v_gene: TRBV4-3; j_gene: TRBJ2-7
CDR3aa: ASTKDRANPNTGELF; d_gene: TRBD1; abundance: NA; v_gene: TRBV28; j_gene: TRBJ2-2
CDR3aa: ASSQSYFSRPDRGQETQY; d_gene: TRBD1; abundance: NA; v_gene: TRBV4-3; j_gene: TRBJ2-5
CDR3aa: ASSGGTVANEKLF; d_gene: NA; abundance: NA; v_gene: TRBV6-2/TRBV6-3; j_gene: TRBJ1-4
CDR3aa: SVPVTGGRFLDYGYT; d_gene: TRBD1; abundance: NA; v_gene: TRBV29-1; j_gene: TRBJ1-2
CDR3aa: SVTGTGVGGYT; d_gene: TRBD1; abundance: once; v_gene: TRBV29-1; j_gene: TRBJ1-2
CDR3aa: ASSHGLYETQY; d_gene: NA; abundance: NA; v_gene: TRBV3-1/TRBV3-2; j_gene: TRBJ2-5
CDR3aa: ASSPDGVQETQY; d_gene: NA; abundance: NA; v_gene: TRBV5-4; j_gene: TRBJ2-5
CDR3aa: ASSKERSDRGRNTIY; d_gene: NA; abundance: NA; v_gene: TRBV21-1; j_gene: TRBJ1-3
CDR3aa: AWSRQPNTEAF; d_gene: NA; abundance: NA; v_gene: TRBV30; j_gene: TRBJ1-1
CDR3aa: ASSLAPGVGPYEQY; d_gene: NA; abundance: NA; v_gene: TRBV5-1; j_gene: TRBJ2-7
CDR3aa: ASSRPFHEQY; d_gene: NA; abundance: NA; v_gene: TRBV12-3/TRBV12-4; j_gene: TRBJ2-7
CDR3aa: ASSSNRDSQKAF; d_gene: TRBD1; abundance: NA; v_gene: TRBV27; j_gene: TRBJ1-1
CDR3aa: ASSPQGGGPYEQY; d_gene: NA; abundance: NA; v_gene: TRBV7-8; j_gene: TRBJ2-7
CDR3aa: ASGLAGADTQY; d_gene: TRBD2; abundance: NA; v_gene: TRBV11-2; j_gene: TRBJ2-3
CDR3aa: ASSLGDRGITEAF; d_gene: TRBD1; abundance: NA; v_gene: TRBV7-2; j_gene: TRBJ1-1
CDR3aa: ATSRDTSGRVNEQF; d_gene: TRBD2; abundance: once; v_gene: TRBV15; j_gene: TRBJ2-1
CDR3aa: ASSLMTGVGYT; d_gene: TRBD1; abundance: NA; v_gene: TRBV27; j_gene: TRBJ1-2
CDR3aa: ARSLAGGRNSYEQY; d_gene: TRBD2; abundance: NA; v_gene: TRBV5-3; j_gene: TRBJ2-7
CDR3aa: ASNFGVSSYEQY; d_gene: NA; abundance: NA; v_gene: TRBV28; j_gene: TRBJ2-7
CDR3aa: ASSPRHGIVFGQRNTIY; d_gene: NA; abundance: NA; v_gene: TRBV18; j_gene: TRBJ1-3
CDR3aa: ASSQTGLAGDTQY; d_gene: TRBD2; abundance: NA; v_gene: TRBV4-1; j_gene: TRBJ2-3
CDR3aa: ASSLGTTQETQY; d_gene: TRBD2; abundance: NA; v_gene: TRBV5-1; j_gene: TRBJ2-5
CDR3aa: ASKGQHYGYT; d_gene: TRBD1; abundance: NA; v_gene: TRBV28; j_gene: TRBJ1-2
CDR3aa: ASSHRIEETQY; d_gene: NA; abundance: NA; v_gene: TRBV14; j_gene: TRBJ2-5
CDR3aa: ASSRQGSPYEQY; d_gene: NA; abundance: NA; v_gene: TRBV28; j_gene: TRBJ2-7
CDR3aa: ASSEGSGGFYEQY; d_gene: TRBD2; abundance: NA; v_gene: TRBV19; j_gene: TRBJ2-7
CDR3aa: ASSRLRYEQY; d_gene: NA; abundance: NA; v_gene: TRBV14; j_gene: TRBJ2-7
CDR3aa: ASSWSGVYEQY; d_gene: TRBD2; abundance: NA; v_gene: TRBV28; j_gene: TRBJ2-7
CDR3aa: ASSPGPLRGYT; d_gene: NA; abundance: NA; v_gene: TRBV12-3/TRBV12-4; j_gene: TRBJ1-2
CDR3aa: ASRQIRQGKLYGYT; d_gene: TRBD1; abundance: NA; v_gene: TRBV11-2; j_gene: TRBJ1-2
CDR3aa: ASSYNPGQVNTEAF; d_gene: NA; abundance: NA; v_gene: TRBV6-5; j_gene: TRBJ1-1
CDR3aa: ASSKDRGREAF; d_gene: TRBD1; abundance: NA; v_gene: TRBV19; j_gene: TRBJ1-1
CDR3aa: ASSDSPNEQY; d_gene: NA; abundance: NA; v_gene: TRBV6-4; j_gene: TRBJ2-7
CDR3aa: ASSLQGFGDYT; d_gene: NA; abundance: NA; v_gene: TRBV5-1; j_gene: TRBJ1-2
CDR3aa: ASSVGGAGSTDTQY; d_gene: NA; abundance: NA; v_gene: TRBV9; j_gene: TRBJ2-3
CDR3aa: STRTGASYEQY; d_gene: TRBD1; abundance: NA; v_gene: TRBV29-1; j_gene: TRBJ2-7
CDR3aa: ASATGTAQTAQH; d_gene: TRBD1; abundance: NA; v_gene: TRBV6-5; j_gene: TRBJ1-5
CDR3aa: ATSRTTGGGSDTQY; d_gene: TRBD2; abundance: once; v_gene: TRBV15; j_gene: TRBJ2-3
CDR3aa: ASSPVRQETQY; d_gene: NA; abundance: NA; v_gene: TRBV2; j_gene: TRBJ2-5
CDR3aa: ASSWGTASNGELF; d_gene: TRBD1; abundance: NA; v_gene: TRBV27; j_gene: TRBJ2-2
CDR3aa: ASSWGPPSEAF; d_gene: NA; abundance: NA; v_gene: TRBV25-1; j_gene: TRBJ1-1
CDR3aa: ASSVLFGELF; d_gene: NA; abundance: many; v_gene: TRBV28; j_gene: TRBJ2-2
CDR3aa: ASTPQGNYGYT; d_gene: NA; abundance: NA; v_gene: TRBV12-3/TRBV12-4; j_gene: TRBJ1-2
CDR3aa: ASTSFGQGSYEQY; d_gene: TRBD1; abundance: NA; v_gene: TRBV5-1; j_gene: TRBJ2-7
CDR3aa: ASNDRDSHSGNTIY; d_gene: TRBD1; abundance: NA; v_gene: TRBV5-4; j_gene: TRBJ1-3
CDR3aa: AGLPGTGLSSEAF; d_gene: TRBD1; abundance: NA; v_gene: TRBV30; j_gene: TRBJ1-1